Here is one TCR beta chain with its context. Trimming took off 1 base at V and 5 bases at J, with 9 bases between the two ends. This CDR3 region has 15 residues. Germline-derived CDR1 and CDR2 are MDHEN and SYDVKM. This entry is derived from a study of OX40 agonist ivuxolimab in advanced cancers. Whole-study context: Patients treated during dose escalation were battling hepatocellular carcinoma, melanoma, renal cell or head and neck cancer.

The repertoire was sequenced with immunoSEQ multiplex PCR; TCRdb's copy has only in-frame clones and lacks some. In the table there are 48,000 or so clones, 90% to 95% of which are singletons. Source: CD4+ or CD8+ T cells sorted from blood, taken in a trial of the OX40 agonist ivuxolimab. The receptor was derived from an adult with an advanced solid tumor such as melanoma, head and neck, liver or kidney cancer. The chain carries TRBV28 and TRBJ1-6; a weak D match, TRBD1 (5 bases). The CDR3 DNA is TGTGCCAGCAGTTTATTTCGGGGGGATAATTCACCCCTCCACTTT. Its protein product is CASSLFRGDNSPLHF.